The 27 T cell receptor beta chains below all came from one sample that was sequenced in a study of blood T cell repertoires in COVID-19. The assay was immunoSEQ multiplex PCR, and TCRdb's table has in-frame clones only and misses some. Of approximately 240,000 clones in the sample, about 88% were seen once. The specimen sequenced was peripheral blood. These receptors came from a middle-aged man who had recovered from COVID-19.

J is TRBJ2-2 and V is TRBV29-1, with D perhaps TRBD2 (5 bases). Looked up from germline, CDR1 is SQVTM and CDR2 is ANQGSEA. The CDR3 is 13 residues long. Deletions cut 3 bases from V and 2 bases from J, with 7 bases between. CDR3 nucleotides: TGCAGCGTTGACCCTAGCAACACCGGGGAGCTGTTTTTT. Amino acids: CSVDPSNTGELFF.

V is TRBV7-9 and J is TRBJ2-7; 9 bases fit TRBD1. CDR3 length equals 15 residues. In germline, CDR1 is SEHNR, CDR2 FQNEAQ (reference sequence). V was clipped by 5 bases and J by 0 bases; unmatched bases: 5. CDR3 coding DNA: TGTGCCAGCAGCAAAGGGACAGGGAGCTCCTACGAGCAGTACTTC. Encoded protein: CASSKGTGSSYEQYF.

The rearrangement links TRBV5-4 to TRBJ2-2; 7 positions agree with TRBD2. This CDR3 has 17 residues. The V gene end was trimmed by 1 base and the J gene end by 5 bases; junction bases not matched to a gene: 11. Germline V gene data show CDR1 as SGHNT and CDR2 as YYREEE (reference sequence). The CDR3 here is CASSLLILAGETGELFF. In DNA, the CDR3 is TGTGCCAGCAGCTTGTTGATTCTGGCGGGAGAAACCGGGGAGCTGTTTTTT.

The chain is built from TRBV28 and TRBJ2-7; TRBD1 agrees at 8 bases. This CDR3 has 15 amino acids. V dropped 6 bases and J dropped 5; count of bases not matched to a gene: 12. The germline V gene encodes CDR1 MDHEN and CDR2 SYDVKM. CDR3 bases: TGTGCCAGCAGCTCCCCAGGGGGCGCAAACCACGAGCAGTACTTC. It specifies CASSSPGGANHEQYF.

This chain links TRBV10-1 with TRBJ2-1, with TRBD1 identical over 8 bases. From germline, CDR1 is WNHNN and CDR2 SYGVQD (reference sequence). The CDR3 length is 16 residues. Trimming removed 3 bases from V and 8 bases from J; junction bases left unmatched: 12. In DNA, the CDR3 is TGCGCCAGCAGTGATCGGACAGGGCGTGTTACGGATGAGCAGTTCTTC. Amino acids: CASSDRTGRVTDEQFF.

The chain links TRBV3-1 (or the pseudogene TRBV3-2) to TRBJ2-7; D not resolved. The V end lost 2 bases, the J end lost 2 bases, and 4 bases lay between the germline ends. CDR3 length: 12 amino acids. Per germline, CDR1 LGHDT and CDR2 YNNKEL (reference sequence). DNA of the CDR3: TGTGCCAGCAGCCAAATTACCTACGAGCAGTACTTC. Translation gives CASSQITYEQYF.

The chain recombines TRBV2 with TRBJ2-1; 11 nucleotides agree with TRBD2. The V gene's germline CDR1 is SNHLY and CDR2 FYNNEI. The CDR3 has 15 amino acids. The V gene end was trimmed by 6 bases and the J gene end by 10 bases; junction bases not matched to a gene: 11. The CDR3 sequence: CASRELAGASWEQFF. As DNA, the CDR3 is TGTGCCAGCAGAGAACTAGCGGGAGCGTCGTGGGAGCAGTTCTTC.

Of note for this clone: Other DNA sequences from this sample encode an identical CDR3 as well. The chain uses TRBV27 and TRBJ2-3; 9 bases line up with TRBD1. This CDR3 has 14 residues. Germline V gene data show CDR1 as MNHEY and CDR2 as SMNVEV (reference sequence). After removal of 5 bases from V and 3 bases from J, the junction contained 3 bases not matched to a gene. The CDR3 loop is CASSLGQGTDTQYF. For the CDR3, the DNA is TGTGCCAGCAGTCTAGGACAGGGGACAGATACGCAGTATTTT.

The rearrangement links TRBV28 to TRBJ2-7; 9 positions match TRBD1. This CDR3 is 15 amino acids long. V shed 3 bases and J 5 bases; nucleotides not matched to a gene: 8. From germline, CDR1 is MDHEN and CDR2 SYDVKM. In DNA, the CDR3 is TGTGCCAGCAGTTTTGGGGGACAGGGTACCGACGAGCAGTACTTC. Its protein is CASSFGGQGTDEQYF.

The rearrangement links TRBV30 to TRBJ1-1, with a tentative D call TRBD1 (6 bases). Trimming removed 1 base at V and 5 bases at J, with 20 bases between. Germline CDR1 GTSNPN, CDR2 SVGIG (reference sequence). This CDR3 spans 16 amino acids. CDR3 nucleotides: TGTGCCTGGAGTGGGGGCCCGGACAGCTGGAGAACTGAAGCTTTCTTT. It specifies CAWSGGPDSWRTEAFF.

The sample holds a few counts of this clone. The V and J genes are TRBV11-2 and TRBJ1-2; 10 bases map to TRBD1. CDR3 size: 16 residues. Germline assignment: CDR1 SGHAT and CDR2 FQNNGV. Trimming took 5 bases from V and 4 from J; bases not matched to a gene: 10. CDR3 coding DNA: TGTGCCAGCAGCACGGGCCGGGACAGGGGCGGCTATGGCTACACCTTC. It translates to CASSTGRDRGGYGYTF.

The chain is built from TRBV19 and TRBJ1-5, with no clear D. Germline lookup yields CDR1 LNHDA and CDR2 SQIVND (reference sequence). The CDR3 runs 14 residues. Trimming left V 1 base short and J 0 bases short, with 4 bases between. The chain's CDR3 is CASSIGGSNQPQHF. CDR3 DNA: TGTGCCAGTAGTATAGGAGGTAGCAATCAGCCCCAGCATTTT.

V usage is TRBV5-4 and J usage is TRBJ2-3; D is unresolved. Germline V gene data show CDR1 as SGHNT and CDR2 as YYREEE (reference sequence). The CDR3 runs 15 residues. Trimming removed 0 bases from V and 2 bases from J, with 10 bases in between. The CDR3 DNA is TGTGCCAGCAGCTTGGCGGGTTCCACCACAGATACGCAGTATTTT. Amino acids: CASSLAGSTTDTQYF.

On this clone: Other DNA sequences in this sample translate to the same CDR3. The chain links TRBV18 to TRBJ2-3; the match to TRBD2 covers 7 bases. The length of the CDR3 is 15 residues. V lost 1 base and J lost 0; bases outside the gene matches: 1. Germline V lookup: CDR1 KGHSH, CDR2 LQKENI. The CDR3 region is CASSPLSGSTDTQYF. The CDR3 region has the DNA TGTGCCAGCTCACCACTTAGCGGGAGCACAGATACGCAGTATTTT. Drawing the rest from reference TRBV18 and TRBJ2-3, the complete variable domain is NAGVMQNPRHLVRRRGQEARLRCSPMKGHSHVYWYRQLPEEGLKFMVYLQKENIIDESGMPKERFSAEFPKEGPSILRIQQVVRGDSAAYFCASSPLSGSTDTQYFGPGTRLTVL.

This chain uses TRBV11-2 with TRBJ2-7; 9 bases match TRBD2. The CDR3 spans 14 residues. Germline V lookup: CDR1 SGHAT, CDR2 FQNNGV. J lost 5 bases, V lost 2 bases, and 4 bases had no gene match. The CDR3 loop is CASSLSGRFNEQYF. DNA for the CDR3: TGTGCCAGCAGCTTAAGCGGGAGGTTTAACGAGCAGTACTTC.

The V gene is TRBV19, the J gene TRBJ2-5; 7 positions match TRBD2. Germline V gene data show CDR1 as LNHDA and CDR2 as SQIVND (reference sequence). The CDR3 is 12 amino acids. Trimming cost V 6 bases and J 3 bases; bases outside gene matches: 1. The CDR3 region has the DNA TGTGCCAGTAGGGGGGGGAAAGAGACCCAGTACTTC. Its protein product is CASRGGKETQYF. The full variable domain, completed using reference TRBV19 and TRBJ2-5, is DGGITQSPKYLFRKEGQNVTLSCEQNLNHDAMYWYRQDPGQGLRLIYYSQIVNDFQKGDIAEGYSVSREKKESFPLTVTSAQKNPTAFYLCASRGGKETQYFGPGTRLLVL.

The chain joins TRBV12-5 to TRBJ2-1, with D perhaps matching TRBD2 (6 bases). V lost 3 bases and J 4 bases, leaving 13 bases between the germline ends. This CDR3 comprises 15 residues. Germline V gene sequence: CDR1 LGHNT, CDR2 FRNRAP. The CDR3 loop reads CASGLGAGGYNEQFF. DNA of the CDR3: TGTGCTAGTGGTTTAGGAGCGGGTGGTTACAATGAGCAGTTCTTC.

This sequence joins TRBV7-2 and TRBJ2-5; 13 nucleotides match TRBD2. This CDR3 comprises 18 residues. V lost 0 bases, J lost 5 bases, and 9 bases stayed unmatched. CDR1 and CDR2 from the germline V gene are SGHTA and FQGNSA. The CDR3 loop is CASSLAGGLAGRRETQYF. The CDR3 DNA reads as TGTGCCAGCAGCTTAGCGGGGGGACTAGCGGGACGCCGGGAGACCCAGTACTTC.

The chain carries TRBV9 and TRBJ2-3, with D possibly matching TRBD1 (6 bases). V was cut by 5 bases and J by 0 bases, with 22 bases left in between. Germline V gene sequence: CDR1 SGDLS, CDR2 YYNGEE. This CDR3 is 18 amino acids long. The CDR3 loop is CASSHSGVGLSSTDTQYF. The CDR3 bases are TGTGCCAGCAGTCATTCAGGGGTTGGCCTATCTAGCACAGATACGCAGTATTTT. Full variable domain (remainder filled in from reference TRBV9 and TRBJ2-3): DSGVTQTPKHLITATGQRVTLRCSPRSGDLSVYWYQQSLDQGLQFLIQYYNGEERAKGNILERFSAQQFPDLHSELNLSSLELGDSALYFCASSHSGVGLSSTDTQYFGPGTRLTVL.

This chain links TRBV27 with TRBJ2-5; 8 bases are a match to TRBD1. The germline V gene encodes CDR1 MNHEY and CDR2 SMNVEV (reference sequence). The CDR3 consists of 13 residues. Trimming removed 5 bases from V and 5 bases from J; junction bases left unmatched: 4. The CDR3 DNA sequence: TGTGCCAGCAGTACTAGGACAGGGGAGACCCAGTACTTC. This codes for CASSTRTGETQYF.

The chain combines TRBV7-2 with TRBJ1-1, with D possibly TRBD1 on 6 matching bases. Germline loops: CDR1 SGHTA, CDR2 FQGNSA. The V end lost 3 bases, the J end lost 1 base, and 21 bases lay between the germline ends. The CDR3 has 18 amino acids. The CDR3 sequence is CASSLRAYRGARNTEAFF. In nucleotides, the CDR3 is TGTGCCAGCAGCTTGAGGGCATATCGGGGGGCGAGGAACACTGAAGCTTTCTTT.

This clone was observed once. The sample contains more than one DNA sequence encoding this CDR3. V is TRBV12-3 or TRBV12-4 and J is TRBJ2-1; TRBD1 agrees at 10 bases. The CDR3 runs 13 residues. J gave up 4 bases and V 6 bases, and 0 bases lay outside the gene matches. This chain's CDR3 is CASRGQGYNEQFF. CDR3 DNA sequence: TGTGCCAGCAGGGGACAGGGGTACAATGAGCAGTTCTTC.

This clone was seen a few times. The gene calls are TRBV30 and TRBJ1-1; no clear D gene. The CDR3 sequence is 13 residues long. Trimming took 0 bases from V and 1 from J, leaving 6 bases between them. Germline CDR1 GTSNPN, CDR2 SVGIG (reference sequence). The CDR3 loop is CAWSVEGNTEAFF. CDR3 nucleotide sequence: TGTGCCTGGAGTGTAGAGGGGAACACTGAAGCTTTCTTT.

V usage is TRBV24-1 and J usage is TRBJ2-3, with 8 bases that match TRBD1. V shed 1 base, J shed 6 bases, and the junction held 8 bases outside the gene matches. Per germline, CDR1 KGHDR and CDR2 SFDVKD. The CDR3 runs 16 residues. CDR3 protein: CATSDFGRGPGDTQYF. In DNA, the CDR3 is TGTGCCACCAGTGATTTTGGCAGGGGGCCGGGGGATACGCAGTATTTT.

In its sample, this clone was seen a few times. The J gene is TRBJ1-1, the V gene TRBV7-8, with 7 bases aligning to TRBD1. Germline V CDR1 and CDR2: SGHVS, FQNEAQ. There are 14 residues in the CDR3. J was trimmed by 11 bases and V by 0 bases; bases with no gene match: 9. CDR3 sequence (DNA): TGTGCCAGCAGCTTAGCTGGAGGGACAGTCAACGCTTTCTTT. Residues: CASSLAGGTVNAFF.

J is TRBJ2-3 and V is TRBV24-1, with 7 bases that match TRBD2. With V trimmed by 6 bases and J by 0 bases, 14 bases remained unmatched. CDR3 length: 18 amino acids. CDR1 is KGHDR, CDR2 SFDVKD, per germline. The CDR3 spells CATSQTSGTTSSTDTQYF. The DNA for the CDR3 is TGTGCCACCAGTCAAACTTCCGGGACTACTTCTAGCACAGATACGCAGTATTTT.

The CDR3 sequence is CASSEGTGVHSPLHF. The CDR3 DNA sequence: TGCGCCAGCAGTGAGGGGACAGGGGTGCATTCACCCCTCCACTTT. The chain combines TRBV10-1 with TRBJ1-6, with 10 bases lining up with TRBD1. Germline values: CDR1 WNHNN, CDR2 SYGVQD (reference sequence). V shed 2 bases and J 8 bases; nucleotides not matched to a gene: 3. The CDR3 runs to 15 residues.